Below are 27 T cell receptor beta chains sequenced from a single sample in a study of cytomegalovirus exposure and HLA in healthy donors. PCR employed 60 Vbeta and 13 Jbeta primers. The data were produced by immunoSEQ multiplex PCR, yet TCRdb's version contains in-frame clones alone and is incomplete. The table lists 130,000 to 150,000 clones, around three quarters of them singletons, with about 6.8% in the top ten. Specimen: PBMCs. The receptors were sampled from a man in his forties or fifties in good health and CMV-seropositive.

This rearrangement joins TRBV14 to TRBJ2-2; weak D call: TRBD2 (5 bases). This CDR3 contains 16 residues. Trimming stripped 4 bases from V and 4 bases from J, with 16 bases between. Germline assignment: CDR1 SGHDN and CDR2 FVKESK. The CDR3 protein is CASSPRGNTVTGELFF. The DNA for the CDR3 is TGTGCCAGCAGCCCCCGAGGGAACACCGTCACCGGGGAGCTGTTTTTT.

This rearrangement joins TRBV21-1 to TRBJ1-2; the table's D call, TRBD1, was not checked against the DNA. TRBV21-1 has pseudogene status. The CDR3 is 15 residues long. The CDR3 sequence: CASSKDSGTYYGYTF. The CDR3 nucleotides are TGTGCCAGCAGCAAAGACTCCGGGACATACTATGGCTACACCTTC.

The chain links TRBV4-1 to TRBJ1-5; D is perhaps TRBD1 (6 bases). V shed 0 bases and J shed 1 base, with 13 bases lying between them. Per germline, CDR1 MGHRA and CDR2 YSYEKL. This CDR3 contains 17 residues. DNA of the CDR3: TGCGCCAGCAGCCAAGATCTGGCAGGACAGAGCAATCAGCCCCAGCATTTT. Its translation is CASSQDLAGQSNQPQHF.

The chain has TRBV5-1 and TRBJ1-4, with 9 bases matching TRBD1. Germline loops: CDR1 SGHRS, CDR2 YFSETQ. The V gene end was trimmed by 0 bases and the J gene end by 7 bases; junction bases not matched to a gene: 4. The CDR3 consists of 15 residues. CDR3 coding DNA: TGCGCCAGCAGCTTGGGGGGACAGGGCGGTGAAAAACTGTTTTTT. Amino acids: CASSLGGQGGEKLFF.

The CDR3, as DNA: TGTGCCAGCAGCTTTGCGGGGGGGCCGGCAGATACGCAGTATTTT. Its protein product is CASSFAGGPADTQYF. The chain has TRBV5-6 and TRBJ2-3; 9 bases match TRBD2. V lost 2 bases to trimming and J lost 4 bases; unmatched junction nucleotides: 5. This CDR3 has 15 residues. The V gene's germline CDR1 is SGHDT and CDR2 YYEEEE. Full variable domain (rest looked up from reference TRBV5-6 and TRBJ2-3): DAGVTQSPTHLIKTRGQQVTLRCSPKSGHDTVSWYQQALGQGPQFIFQYYEEEERQRGNFPDRFSGHQFPNYSSELNVNALLLGDSALYLCASSFAGGPADTQYFGPGTRLTVL.

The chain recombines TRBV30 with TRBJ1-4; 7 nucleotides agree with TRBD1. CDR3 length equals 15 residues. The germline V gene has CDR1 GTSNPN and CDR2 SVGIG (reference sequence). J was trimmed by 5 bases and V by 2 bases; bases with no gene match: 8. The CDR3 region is CAWSQTGAQNEKLFF. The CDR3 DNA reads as TGTGCCTGGAGTCAAACAGGGGCCCAAAATGAAAAACTGTTTTTT.

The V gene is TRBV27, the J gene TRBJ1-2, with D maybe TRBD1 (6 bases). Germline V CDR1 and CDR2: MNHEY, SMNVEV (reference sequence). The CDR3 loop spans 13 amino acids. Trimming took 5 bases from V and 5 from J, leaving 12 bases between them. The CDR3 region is CASSPSGTYGYTF. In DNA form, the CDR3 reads TGTGCCAGCAGTCCCTCTGGGACATATGGCTACACCTTC.

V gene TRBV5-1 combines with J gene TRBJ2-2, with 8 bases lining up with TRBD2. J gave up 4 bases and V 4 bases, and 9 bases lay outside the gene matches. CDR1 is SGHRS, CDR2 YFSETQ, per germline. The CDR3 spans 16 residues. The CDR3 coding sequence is TGCGCCAGCAGCAATGACCCAGCGGGGGTCACCGGGGAGCTGTTTTTT. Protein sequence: CASSNDPAGVTGELFF. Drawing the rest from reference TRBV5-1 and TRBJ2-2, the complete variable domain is KAGVTQTPRYLIKTRGQQVTLSCSPISGHRSVSWYQQTPGQGLQFLFEYFSETQRNKGNFPGRFSGRQFSNSRSEMNVSTLELGDSALYLCASSNDPAGVTGELFFGEGSRLTVL.

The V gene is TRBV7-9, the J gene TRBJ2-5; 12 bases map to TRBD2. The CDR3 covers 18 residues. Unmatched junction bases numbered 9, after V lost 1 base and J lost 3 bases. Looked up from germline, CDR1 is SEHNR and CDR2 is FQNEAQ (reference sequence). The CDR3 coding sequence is TGTGCCAGCAGCTTAGACGGACTAGCGGGGAGGTATAAAGAGACCCAGTACTTC. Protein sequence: CASSLDGLAGRYKETQYF.

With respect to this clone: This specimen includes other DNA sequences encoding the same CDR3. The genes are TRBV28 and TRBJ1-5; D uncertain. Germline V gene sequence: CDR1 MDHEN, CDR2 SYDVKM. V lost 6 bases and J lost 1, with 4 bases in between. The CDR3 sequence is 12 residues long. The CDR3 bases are TGTGCCAGCAGATCGAGCAATCAGCCCCAGCATTTT. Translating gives CASRSSNQPQHF.

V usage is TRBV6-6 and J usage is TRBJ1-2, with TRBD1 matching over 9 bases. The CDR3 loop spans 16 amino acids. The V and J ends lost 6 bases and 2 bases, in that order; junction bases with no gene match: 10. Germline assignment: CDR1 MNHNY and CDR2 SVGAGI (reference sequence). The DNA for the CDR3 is TGTGCCAGCAGCTCAACGTCCGGACAGGGGAACTATGGCTACACCTTC. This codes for CASSSTSGQGNYGYTF.

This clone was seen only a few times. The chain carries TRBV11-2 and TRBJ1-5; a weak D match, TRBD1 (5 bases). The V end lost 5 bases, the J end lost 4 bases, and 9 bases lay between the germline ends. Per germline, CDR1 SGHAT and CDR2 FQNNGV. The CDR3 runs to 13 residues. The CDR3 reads CASSLDRNQPQHF. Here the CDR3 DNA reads TGTGCCAGCAGCCTCGACAGAAATCAGCCCCAGCATTTT.

The CDR3 DNA sequence: TGTGCCAGCAGCTCGGGGGGCCGTAATGAAAAACTGTTTTTT. Translated: CASSSGGRNEKLFF. The chain links TRBV5-6 to TRBJ1-4, with D maybe TRBD1 (6 bases). The CDR3 consists of 14 residues. Germline lookup yields CDR1 SGHDT and CDR2 YYEEEE. Trimming shortened V by 3 bases and J by 4 bases, and 10 bases separated the two germline ends.

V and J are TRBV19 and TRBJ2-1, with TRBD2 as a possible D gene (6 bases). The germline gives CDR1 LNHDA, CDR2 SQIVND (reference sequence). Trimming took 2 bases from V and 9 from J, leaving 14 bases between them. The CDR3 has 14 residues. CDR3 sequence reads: CASSILGGRSEQFF. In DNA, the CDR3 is TGTGCCAGTAGTATACTGGGAGGTCGAAGTGAGCAGTTCTTC.

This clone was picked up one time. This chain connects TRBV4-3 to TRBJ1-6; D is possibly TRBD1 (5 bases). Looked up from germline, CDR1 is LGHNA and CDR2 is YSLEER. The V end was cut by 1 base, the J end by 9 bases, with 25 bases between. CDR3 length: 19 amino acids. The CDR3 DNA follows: TGCGCCAGCAGCCAAGTGGCCGGCCCCGGGGGTGTTGCTCGTTCACCCCTCCACTTT. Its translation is CASSQVAGPGGVARSPLHF.

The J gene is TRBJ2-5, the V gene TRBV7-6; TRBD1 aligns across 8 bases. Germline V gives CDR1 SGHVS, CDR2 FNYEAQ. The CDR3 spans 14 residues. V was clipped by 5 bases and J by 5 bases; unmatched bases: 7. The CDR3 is CASSLRDRQETQYF. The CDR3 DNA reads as TGTGCCAGCAGCCTCCGGGACAGGCAGGAGACCCAGTACTTC.

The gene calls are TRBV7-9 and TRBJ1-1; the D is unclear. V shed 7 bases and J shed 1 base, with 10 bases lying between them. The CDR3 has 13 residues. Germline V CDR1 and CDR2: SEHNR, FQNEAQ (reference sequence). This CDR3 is CASTNLANTEAFF. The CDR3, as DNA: TGTGCCAGCACAAATCTAGCGAACACTGAAGCTTTCTTT.

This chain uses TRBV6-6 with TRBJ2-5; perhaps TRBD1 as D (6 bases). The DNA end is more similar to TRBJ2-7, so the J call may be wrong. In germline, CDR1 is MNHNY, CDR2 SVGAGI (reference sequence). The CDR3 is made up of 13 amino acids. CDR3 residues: CASGGQSSYEQYF. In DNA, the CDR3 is TGTGCCAGCGGCGGACAGAGCTCCTACGAGCAGTACTTC.

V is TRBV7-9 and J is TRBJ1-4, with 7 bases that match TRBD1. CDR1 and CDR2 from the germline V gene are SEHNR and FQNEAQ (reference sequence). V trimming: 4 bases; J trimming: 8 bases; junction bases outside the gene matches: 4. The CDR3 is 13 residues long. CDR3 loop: CASSSGQYEKLFF. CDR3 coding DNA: TGTGCCAGCAGCTCGGGACAGTACGAAAAACTGTTTTTT. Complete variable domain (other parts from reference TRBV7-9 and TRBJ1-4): DTGVSQNPRHKITKRGQNVTFRCDPISEHNRLYWYRQTLGQGPEFLTYFQNEAQLEKSRLLSDRFSAERPKGSFSTLEIQRTEQGDSAMYLCASSSGQYEKLFFGSGTQLSVL.

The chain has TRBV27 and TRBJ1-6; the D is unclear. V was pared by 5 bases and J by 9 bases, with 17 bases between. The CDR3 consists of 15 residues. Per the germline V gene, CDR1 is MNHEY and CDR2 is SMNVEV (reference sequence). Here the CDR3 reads CASSASRVSGSPLHF. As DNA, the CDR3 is TGTGCCAGCAGTGCTTCGAGGGTGAGCGGTTCACCCCTCCACTTT.

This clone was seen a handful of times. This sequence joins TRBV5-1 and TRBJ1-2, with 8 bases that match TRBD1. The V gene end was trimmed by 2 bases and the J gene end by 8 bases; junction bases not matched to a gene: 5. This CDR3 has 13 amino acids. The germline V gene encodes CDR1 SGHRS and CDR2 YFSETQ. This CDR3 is CASSLRTGSGYTF. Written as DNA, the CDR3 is TGCGCCAGCAGCTTAAGGACAGGGTCCGGCTACACCTTC. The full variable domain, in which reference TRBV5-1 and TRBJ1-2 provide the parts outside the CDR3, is KAGVTQTPRYLIKTRGQQVTLSCSPISGHRSVSWYQQTPGQGLQFLFEYFSETQRNKGNFPGRFSGRQFSNSRSEMNVSTLELGDSALYLCASSLRTGSGYTFGSGTRLTVV.

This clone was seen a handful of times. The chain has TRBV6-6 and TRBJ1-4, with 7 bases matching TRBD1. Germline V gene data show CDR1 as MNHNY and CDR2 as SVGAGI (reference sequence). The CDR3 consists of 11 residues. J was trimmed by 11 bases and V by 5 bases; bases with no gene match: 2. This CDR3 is CASSTGQKLFF. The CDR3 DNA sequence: TGTGCCAGCAGTACGGGACAGAAACTGTTTTTT.

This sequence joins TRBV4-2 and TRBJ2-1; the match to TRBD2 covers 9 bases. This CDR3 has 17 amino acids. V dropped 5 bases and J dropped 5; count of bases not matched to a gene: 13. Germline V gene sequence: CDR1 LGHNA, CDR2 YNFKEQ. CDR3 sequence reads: CASSLRVGLAQNNEQFF. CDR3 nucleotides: TGTGCCAGCAGCTTAAGAGTGGGACTAGCCCAAAACAATGAGCAGTTCTTC.

Here the CDR3 reads CASSPGQGLYQETQYF. The CDR3 bases are TGCGCCAGCAGCCCTGGACAGGGGTTGTACCAAGAGACCCAGTACTTC. V and J are TRBV5-1 and TRBJ2-5; the match to TRBD1 covers 9 bases. Per the germline V gene, CDR1 is SGHRS and CDR2 is YFSETQ. The CDR3 has 16 residues. J lost 0 bases, V lost 4 bases, and 7 bases had no gene match.

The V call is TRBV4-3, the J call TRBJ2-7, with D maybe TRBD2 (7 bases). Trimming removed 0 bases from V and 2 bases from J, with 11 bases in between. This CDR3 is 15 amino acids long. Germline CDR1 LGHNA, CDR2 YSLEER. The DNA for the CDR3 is TGCGCCAGCAGCCAAGATTTCGGGGGGCCCTACGAGCAGTACTTC. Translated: CASSQDFGGPYEQYF.

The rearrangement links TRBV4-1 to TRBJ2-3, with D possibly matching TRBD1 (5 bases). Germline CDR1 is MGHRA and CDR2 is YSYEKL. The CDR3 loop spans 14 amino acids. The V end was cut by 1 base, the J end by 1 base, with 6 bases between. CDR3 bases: TGCGCCAGCAGCCAAGGGGGCGGCACAGATACGCAGTATTTT. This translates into CASSQGGGTDTQYF.

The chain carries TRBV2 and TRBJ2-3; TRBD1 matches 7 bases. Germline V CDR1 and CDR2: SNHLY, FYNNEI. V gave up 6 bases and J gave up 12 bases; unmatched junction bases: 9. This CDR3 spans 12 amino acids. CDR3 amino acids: CASSVDRAPQYF. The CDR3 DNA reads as TGTGCCAGCAGCGTAGACAGGGCCCCCCAGTATTTT.